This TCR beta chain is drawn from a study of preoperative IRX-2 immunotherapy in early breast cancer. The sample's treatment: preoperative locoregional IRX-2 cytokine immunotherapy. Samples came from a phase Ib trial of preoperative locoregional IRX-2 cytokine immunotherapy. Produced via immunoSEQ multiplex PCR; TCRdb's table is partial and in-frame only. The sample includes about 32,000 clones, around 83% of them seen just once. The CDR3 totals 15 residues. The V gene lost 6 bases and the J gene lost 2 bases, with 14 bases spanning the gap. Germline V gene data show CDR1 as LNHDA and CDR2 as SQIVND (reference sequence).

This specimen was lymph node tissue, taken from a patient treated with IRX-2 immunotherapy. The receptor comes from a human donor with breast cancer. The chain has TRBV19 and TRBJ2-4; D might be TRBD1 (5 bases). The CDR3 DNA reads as TGTGCCAGTAGGGGGTCAGGGCGTACCAAAAACATTCAGTACTTC. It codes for CASRGSGRTKNIQYF. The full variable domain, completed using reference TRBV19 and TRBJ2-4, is DGGITQSPKYLFRKEGQNVTLSCEQNLNHDAMYWYRQDPGQGLRLIYYSQIVNDFQKGDIAEGYSVSREKKESFPLTVTSAQKNPTAFYLCASRGSGRTKNIQYFGAGTRLSVL.